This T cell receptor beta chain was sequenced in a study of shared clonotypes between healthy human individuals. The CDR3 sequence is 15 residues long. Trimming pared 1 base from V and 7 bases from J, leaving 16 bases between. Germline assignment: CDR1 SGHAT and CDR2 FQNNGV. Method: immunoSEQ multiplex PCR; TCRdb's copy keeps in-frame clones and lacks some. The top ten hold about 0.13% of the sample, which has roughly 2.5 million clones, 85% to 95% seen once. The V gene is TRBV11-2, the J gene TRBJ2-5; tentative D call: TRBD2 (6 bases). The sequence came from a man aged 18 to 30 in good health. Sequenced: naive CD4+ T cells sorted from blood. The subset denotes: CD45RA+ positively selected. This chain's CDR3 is CASSLAGGTRMTQYF. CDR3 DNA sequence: TGTGCCAGCAGCTTAGCCGGCGGGACCCGCATGACCCAGTACTTC.